This T cell receptor (beta chain) was profiled in a study of shared clonotypes between healthy human individuals. Profiled with immunoSEQ multiplex PCR; TCRdb holds only in-frame clones, not every one. The sample carries about a million clones, around 74% recorded once. The CDR3 length is 12 residues. The V end was cut by 6 bases, the J end by 1 base, with 6 bases between. Looked up from germline, CDR1 is SGHRS and CDR2 is YFSETQ. About this clone: The antigen is not known.

General observations from the study: Naive subsets generally exceeded memory subsets in estimated richness.

The rearrangement links TRBV5-1 to TRBJ2-3; D possibly corresponds to TRBD2 (5 bases). The sample was memory CD4+ T cells sorted from blood. The sample's subset: CD45RA-negative fraction. This receptor was obtained from a young man in good health. As DNA, the CDR3 is TGCGCCAGCACCGGGGGCACAGATACGCAGTATTTT. Translation gives CASTGGTDTQYF.